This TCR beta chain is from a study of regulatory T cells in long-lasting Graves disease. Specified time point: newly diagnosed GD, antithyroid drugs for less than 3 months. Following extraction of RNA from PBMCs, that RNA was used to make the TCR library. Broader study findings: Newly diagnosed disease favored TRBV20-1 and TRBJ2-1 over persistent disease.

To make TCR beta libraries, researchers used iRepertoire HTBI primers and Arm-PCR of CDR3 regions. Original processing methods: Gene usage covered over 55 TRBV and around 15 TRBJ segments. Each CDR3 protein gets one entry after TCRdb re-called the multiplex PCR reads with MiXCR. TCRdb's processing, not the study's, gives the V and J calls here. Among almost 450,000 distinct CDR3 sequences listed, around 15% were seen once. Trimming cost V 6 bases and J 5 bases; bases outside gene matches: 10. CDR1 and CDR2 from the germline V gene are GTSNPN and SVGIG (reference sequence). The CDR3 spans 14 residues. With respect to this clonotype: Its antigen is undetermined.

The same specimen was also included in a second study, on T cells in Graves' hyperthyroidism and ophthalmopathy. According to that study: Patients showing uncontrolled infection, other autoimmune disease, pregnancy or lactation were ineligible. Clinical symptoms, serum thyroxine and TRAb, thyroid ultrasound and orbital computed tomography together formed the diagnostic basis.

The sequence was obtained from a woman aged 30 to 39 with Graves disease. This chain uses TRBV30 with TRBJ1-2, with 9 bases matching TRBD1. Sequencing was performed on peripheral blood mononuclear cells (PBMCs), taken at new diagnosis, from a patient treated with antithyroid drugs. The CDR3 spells CACAPSGQGYGYTF. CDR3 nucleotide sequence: TGTGCCTGCGCACCTTCAGGACAGGGGTATGGCTACACCTTC.